A single sample gave rise to the 14 T cell receptor beta chains below, sequenced in a study of blood T cell repertoires in COVID-19. Only in-frame clones appear in the TCRdb table, and some are missing; sequencing was by immunoSEQ multiplex PCR. The sample includes 300,000 to 400,000 clones, 65% to 90% seen only once; the top ten take roughly 6.6%. Material for sequencing was peripheral blood. These receptors came from an older woman with COVID-19, enrolled during active disease.

This chain links TRBV30 with TRBJ2-6, with no clear D. Germline V gene lookup returns CDR1 GTSNPN and CDR2 SVGIG (reference sequence). The CDR3 sequence is 13 residues long. V gave up 5 bases and J gave up 0 bases, with 5 bases separating them. This CDR3 is CAWDGSGANVLTF. The CDR3 region has the DNA TGTGCCTGGGACGGCTCTGGGGCCAACGTCCTGACTTTC.

The V gene is TRBV7-9, the J gene TRBJ2-5; D is possibly TRBD1 (5 bases). Trimming cost V 0 bases and J 1 base, with 18 bases left between them. Germline V gene sequence: CDR1 SEHNR, CDR2 FQNEAQ (reference sequence). This CDR3 spans 18 amino acids. The CDR3 sequence is CASSLAVLAGWAQETQYF. Here the CDR3 DNA reads TGTGCCAGCAGCTTAGCGGTCTTGGCAGGGTGGGCCCAAGAGACCCAGTACTTC.

The chain carries TRBV5-5 and TRBJ1-5; unclear D gene. Germline V CDR1 and CDR2: SGHKS, YYEKEE (reference sequence). This CDR3 has 15 amino acids. Deletions cut 2 bases from V and 0 bases from J, with 9 bases between. CDR3 region: CASSFEGYSNQPQHF. The CDR3 DNA reads as TGTGCCAGCAGCTTCGAGGGATATAGCAATCAGCCCCAGCATTTT. The variable domain in full, with the rest retrieved from reference TRBV5-5 and TRBJ1-5, is DAGVTQSPTHLIKTRGQQVTLRCSPISGHKSVSWYQQVLGQGPQFIFQYYEKEERGRGNFPDRFSARQFPNYSSELNVNALLLGDSALYLCASSFEGYSNQPQHFGDGTRLSIL.

The chain has TRBV18 and TRBJ2-3; tentatively, D is TRBD2 (5 bases). The CDR3 consists of 15 residues. Germline V gene data show CDR1 as KGHSH and CDR2 as LQKENI. V gave up 2 bases and J gave up 1 base, with 10 bases separating them. CDR3 loop: CASSPSPAGTDTQYF. CDR3 DNA sequence: TGTGCCAGCTCACCAAGTCCAGCGGGCACAGATACGCAGTATTTT.

This sequence joins TRBV24-1 and TRBJ2-2, with D uncertain. In germline, CDR1 is KGHDR, CDR2 SFDVKD. With 4 bases removed from V and 7 bases from J, the gap between germline ends came to 9 bases. The CDR3 sequence is 13 residues long. The CDR3 reads CATSDRNIGELFF. The CDR3 nucleotides read TGTGCCACCAGTGACAGGAATATCGGGGAGCTGTTTTTT.

There are a few counts of this clone. This sequence joins TRBV6-2 or TRBV6-3 and TRBJ1-5, with no clear D. Trimming removed 2 bases from V and 4 bases from J, with 18 bases in between. Germline assignment: CDR1 MNHEY and CDR2 SVGEGT. This CDR3 is 17 amino acids long. CDR3 nucleotides: TGTGCCAGCAGTTACCGAACCGGTTTGGGCCCTAATCAGCCCCAGCATTTT. Amino acid sequence: CASSYRTGLGPNQPQHF.

The genes are TRBV2 and TRBJ2-4; D is uncertain. In germline, CDR1 is SNHLY, CDR2 FYNNEI. Deletions cut 5 bases from V and 7 bases from J, with 3 bases between. CDR3 size: 10 residues. The DNA of the CDR3 is TGTGCCAGCAGTTCTAACATTCAGTACTTC. Protein: CASSSNIQYF. The full variable domain, completed using reference TRBV2 and TRBJ2-4, is EPEVTQTPSHQVTQMGQEVILRCVPISNHLYFYWYRQILGQKVEFLVSFYNNEISEKSEIFDDQFSVERPDGSNFTLKIRSTKLEDSAMYFCASSSNIQYFGAGTRLSVL.

The chain employs TRBV18 and TRBJ2-1, with 7 bases fitting TRBD2. The junction had 3 bases not matched to a gene; V was cut back by 0 bases and J by 4 bases. This CDR3 is built from 15 residues. Germline CDR1 reads KGHSH; CDR2 reads LQKENI. The CDR3 loop reads CASSPPGLTYNEQFF. CDR3 coding DNA: TGTGCCAGCTCACCACCGGGACTAACTTACAATGAGCAGTTCTTC.

The rearrangement links TRBV2 to TRBJ1-1; D is perhaps TRBD1 (6 bases). The CDR3 sequence is 13 residues long. CDR1 is SNHLY, CDR2 FYNNEI, per germline. V dropped 8 bases and J dropped 2 bases, with 12 bases sitting between them. The CDR3 DNA sequence: TGTGCCAGCGCCGGACAGCCCAACACTGAAGCTTTCTTT. The encoded protein is CASAGQPNTEAFF.

The V call is TRBV19, the J call TRBJ2-1; 10 bases are shared with TRBD2. The CDR3 contains 17 residues. Germline loops: CDR1 LNHDA, CDR2 SQIVND (reference sequence). V shed 0 bases, J shed 8 bases, and the junction held 10 bases outside the gene matches. For the CDR3, the DNA is TGTGCCAGTAGTATAGATCGGCTAGCGGGGGTTAGCGATGAGCAGTTCTTC. As protein: CASSIDRLAGVSDEQFF.

The chain is built from TRBV24-1 and TRBJ1-1; 8 nucleotides agree with TRBD1. V shed 2 bases and J 1 base; nucleotides not matched to a gene: 11. The CDR3 loop spans 18 amino acids. The germline CDR1 and CDR2 sequences are KGHDR and SFDVKD. The CDR3 spells CATSDSNRSGTGNTEAFF. CDR3 nucleotides: TGTGCCACCAGTGATTCCAATCGCTCCGGGACAGGGAACACTGAAGCTTTCTTT.

The chain uses TRBV2 and TRBJ1-5; tentatively, D is TRBD1 (5 bases). This CDR3 spans 15 amino acids. The V end lost 6 bases, the J end lost 3 bases, and 15 bases lay between the germline ends. In germline, CDR1 is SNHLY, CDR2 FYNNEI. This CDR3 reads CASRPEGFINQPQHF. CDR3 nucleotide sequence: TGTGCCAGCAGGCCGGAGGGGTTTATCAATCAGCCCCAGCATTTT.

The chain has TRBV29-1 and TRBJ2-7; TRBD1 aligns across 8 bases. Germline values: CDR1 SQVTM, CDR2 ANQGSEA. The CDR3 loop spans 14 amino acids. Trimming removed 7 bases from V and 9 bases from J; junction bases left unmatched: 17. The CDR3 sequence is CSGGPDRGPSGQYF. The CDR3 DNA reads TGCAGCGGGGGCCCCGACAGGGGCCCTTCTGGGCAGTACTTC.

The genes are TRBV12-5 and TRBJ1-3; D remains unclear. The CDR3 covers 14 residues. Trimming took off 6 bases at V and 1 base at J, with 10 bases between the two ends. Germline values: CDR1 LGHNT, CDR2 FRNRAP. CDR3 protein: CASGHDSSGNTIYF. In nucleotides, the CDR3 is TGTGCTAGTGGCCATGACTCTTCTGGAAACACCATATATTTT.